The 21 T cell receptor beta chains below come from one sample, sequenced in a study of cytomegalovirus exposure and HLA in healthy donors. Use of 60 Vbeta and 13 Jbeta primers characterized the PCR. The protocol was immunoSEQ multiplex PCR, while the TCRdb copy is restricted to in-frame clones and leaves out a portion. The sample lists approximately 180,000 clones, 75% to 85% seen once, with 4.9% in the top ten. Sample: PBMCs. All receptors derive from a young woman in good health and CMV-seropositive.

The genes are TRBV7-2 and TRBJ2-3; D gene ambiguous. Trimming left V 6 bases short and J 4 bases short, with 14 bases between. The CDR3 consists of 14 residues. Looked up from germline, CDR1 is SGHTA and CDR2 is FQGNSA. This CDR3 is CASRLPHRADTQYF. The CDR3 coding sequence is TGTGCCAGCAGGCTGCCCCACCGCGCAGATACGCAGTATTTT.

V is TRBV10-1 and J is TRBJ1-5; D is undetermined. The germline CDR1 and CDR2 sequences are WNHNN and SYGVQD (reference sequence). Trimming stripped 4 bases from V and 6 bases from J, with 7 bases between. The CDR3 contains 12 residues. The CDR3 protein is CASSARGQPQHF. The CDR3 nucleotides are TGCGCCAGCAGTGCCCGCGGTCAGCCCCAGCATTTT.

The rearrangement uses TRBV9 and TRBJ1-3; maybe TRBD1 (6 bases). With 3 bases removed from V and 4 bases from J, the gap between germline ends came to 11 bases. Germline V CDR1 and CDR2: SGDLS, YYNGEE. CDR3 length: 14 amino acids. This chain's CDR3 is CASSGTGWGNTIYF. The CDR3 DNA sequence: TGTGCCAGCAGCGGTACAGGGTGGGGAAACACCATATATTTT.

This chain joins TRBV15 and TRBJ1-2; perhaps TRBD1 as D (6 bases). The CDR3 consists of 16 residues. V lost 5 bases and J 7 bases, leaving 23 bases between the germline ends. Germline CDR1 and CDR2: LNHNV and YYDKDF (reference sequence). The CDR3 spells CATSGRAGPRGGGYTF. CDR3 sequence (DNA): TGTGCCACCAGCGGACGAGCGGGACCTAGAGGGGGTGGCTACACCTTC.

This rearrangement joins TRBV6-6 to TRBJ2-3; tentative D call: TRBD2 (5 bases). Trimming left V 2 bases short and J 2 bases short, with 8 bases between. This CDR3 is built from 14 residues. The germline gives CDR1 MNHNY, CDR2 SVGAGI (reference sequence). CDR3 loop: CASSYTRNTDTQYF. The CDR3 bases are TGTGCCAGCAGTTACACTAGAAACACAGATACGCAGTATTTT.

V usage is TRBV6-1 and J usage is TRBJ2-7; unclear D gene. The CDR3 runs 11 residues. CDR1 is MNHNS, CDR2 SASEGT, per germline. Trimming took 2 bases from V and 6 from J, leaving 5 bases between them. CDR3 sequence reads: CASSELSEQYF. DNA for the CDR3: TGTGCCAGCAGTGAATTGAGCGAGCAGTACTTC.

This rearrangement joins TRBV15 to TRBJ2-3; a weak D match, TRBD2 (6 bases). The CDR3 consists of 15 residues. The V and J ends lost 0 bases and 3 bases respectively, with 10 bases between them. Per germline, CDR1 LNHNV and CDR2 YYDKDF (reference sequence). The CDR3 DNA follows: TGTGCCACCAGCAGAGACGGGGGTTGGACAGATACGCAGTATTTT. Amino acid sequence: CATSRDGGWTDTQYF. Supplemented by reference TRBV15 and TRBJ2-3, the full variable domain reads DAMVIQNPRYQVTQFGKPVTLSCSQTLNHNVMYWYQQKSSQAPKLLFHYYDKDFNNEADTPDNFQSRRPNTSFCFLDIRSPGLGDTAMYLCATSRDGGWTDTQYFGPGTRLTVL.

The chain has TRBV11-2 and TRBJ2-7, with a tentative D call TRBD2 (6 bases). V was shortened by 2 bases and J by 7 bases, with 9 bases between the two germline ends. Looked up from germline, CDR1 is SGHAT and CDR2 is FQNNGV. The CDR3 has 12 residues. The CDR3 DNA follows: TGTGCCAGCAGCTTATTGGCGGGGGAGCAGTACTTC. Protein sequence: CASSLLAGEQYF.

The chain employs TRBV7-3 and TRBJ2-5, with D maybe TRBD2 (6 bases). Germline CDR1 is SGHTA and CDR2 is FQGTGA. V lost 0 bases and J 5 bases, leaving 13 bases between the germline ends. This CDR3 has 15 amino acids. This chain's CDR3 is CASSLTSIGRETQYF. CDR3 sequence (DNA): TGTGCCAGCAGCTTAACCAGTATTGGGAGGGAGACCCAGTACTTC.

The chain uses TRBV7-2 and TRBJ2-3; D gene uncertain. Between the trimmed V and J ends, which lost 10 bases and 6 bases, there was a span of 11 bases. Germline values: CDR1 SGHTA, CDR2 FQGNSA. This CDR3 has 11 residues. As DNA, the CDR3 is TGTGCCAATGAGCACGCGGATACGCAGTATTTT. This encodes CANEHADTQYF.

This rearrangement joins TRBV5-6 to TRBJ2-7; 9 bases map to TRBD1. This CDR3 region has 15 residues. The germline V gene encodes CDR1 SGHDT and CDR2 YYEEEE. Trimming removed 4 bases from V and 3 bases from J; junction bases left unmatched: 8. The chain's CDR3 is CASSTTGTGSYEQYF. DNA for the CDR3: TGTGCCAGCAGCACGACCGGGACAGGGAGCTACGAGCAGTACTTC.

The chain couples TRBV7-9 to TRBJ1-3; D not certain. The CDR3 runs 16 residues. Germline loops: CDR1 SEHNR, CDR2 FQNEAQ (reference sequence). The ends were cut back, 5 bases at V and 1 base at J, with 15 bases in the middle. In DNA form, the CDR3 reads TGTGCCAGCAGCCCGAGGTCGGCCTTTTCTGGAAACACCATATATTTT. Translated: CASSPRSAFSGNTIYF.

This clone was counted only a few times. The V and J genes are TRBV11-2 and TRBJ1-3; D is undetermined. CDR1 is SGHAT, CDR2 FQNNGV, per germline. Trimming left V 0 bases short and J 9 bases short, with 12 bases between. The CDR3 is 14 residues long. CDR3 nucleotide sequence: TGTGCCAGCAGCTTAGATATAGCGGTCGGCACCATATATTTT. Protein product: CASSLDIAVGTIYF.

The chain has TRBV2 and TRBJ2-7, with 9 bases matching TRBD1. Per germline, CDR1 SNHLY and CDR2 FYNNEI. The CDR3 consists of 15 residues. V lost 6 bases, J lost 2 bases, and 8 bases stayed unmatched. The CDR3 protein is CASRTGTGIPYEQYF. In DNA form, the CDR3 reads TGTGCCAGCAGGACCGGGACAGGGATTCCCTACGAGCAGTACTTC.

The gene calls are TRBV28 and TRBJ1-2, with 9 bases aligning to TRBD1. The trim removed 8 bases at V and 6 bases at J, leaving 13 bases unmatched. Germline CDR1 is MDHEN and CDR2 is SYDVKM. The CDR3 contains 15 residues. CDR3 amino acids: CASSNPGQGSNGYTF. The DNA of the CDR3 is TGTGCCAGCTCCAATCCGGGACAGGGTTCCAATGGCTACACCTTC.

J is TRBJ2-7 and V is TRBV6-6; D is possibly TRBD2 (6 bases). V was shortened by 0 bases and J by 3 bases, with 12 bases between the two germline ends. Germline CDR1 is MNHNY and CDR2 is SVGAGI (reference sequence). This CDR3 is 15 amino acids long. CDR3 amino acids: CASSYSRGMGYEQYF. CDR3 bases: TGTGCCAGCAGTTACTCCCGCGGGATGGGCTACGAGCAGTACTTC.

The chain uses TRBV5-1 and TRBJ1-1; D not certain. V was cut by 0 bases and J by 0 bases, with 9 bases left in between. CDR3 length equals 15 residues. Germline assignment: CDR1 SGHRS and CDR2 YFSETQ. The chain's CDR3 is CASSLAGIMNTEAFF. Here the CDR3 DNA reads TGCGCCAGCAGCTTGGCGGGGATCATGAACACTGAAGCTTTCTTT.

This chain joins TRBV7-6 and TRBJ2-1; tentative D call: TRBD1 (5 bases). The CDR3 runs 14 residues. The germline V gene has CDR1 SGHVS and CDR2 FNYEAQ. Deletions cut 5 bases from V and 3 bases from J, with 11 bases between. The CDR3 region has the DNA TGTGCCAGCAGCCCGACAGATATCTACAATGAGCAGTTCTTC. This gives the protein CASSPTDIYNEQFF. The full variable domain, its missing parts supplied by reference TRBV7-6 and TRBJ2-1, is GAGVSQSPRYKVTKRGQDVALRCDPISGHVSLYWYRQALGQGPEFLTYFNYEAQQDKSGLPNDRFSAERPEGSISTLTIQRTEQRDSAMYRCASSPTDIYNEQFFGPGTRLTVL.

The J gene is TRBJ2-1, the V gene TRBV29-1; D is perhaps TRBD1 (7 bases). CDR1 is SQVTM, CDR2 ANQGSEA, per germline. Trimming took off 7 bases at V and 3 bases at J, with 16 bases between the two ends. The CDR3 contains 14 residues. CDR3 bases: TGCAGCGCCGCCAGGGGGGACAGCTACAATGAGCAGTTCTTC. The encoded protein is CSAARGDSYNEQFF.

The count of this clone is one. The chain couples TRBV5-1 to TRBJ1-6, with D maybe TRBD1 (5 bases). Deletions cut 2 bases from V and 2 bases from J, with 11 bases between. This CDR3 is built from 16 residues. The V gene's germline CDR1 is SGHRS and CDR2 YFSETQ. This CDR3 is CASSFDSSPYNSPLHF. As DNA, the CDR3 is TGCGCCAGCAGCTTTGACAGCTCTCCCTATAATTCACCCCTCCACTTT. The full variable domain, completed using reference TRBV5-1 and TRBJ1-6, is KAGVTQTPRYLIKTRGQQVTLSCSPISGHRSVSWYQQTPGQGLQFLFEYFSETQRNKGNFPGRFSGRQFSNSRSEMNVSTLELGDSALYLCASSFDSSPYNSPLHFGNGTRLTVT.

The V and J genes are TRBV7-9 and TRBJ2-2, with 11 nucleotides matching TRBD1. V lost 5 bases and J lost 5; bases outside the gene matches: 4. The length of the CDR3 is 15 residues. Germline CDR1 reads SEHNR; CDR2 reads FQNEAQ (reference sequence). CDR3 in DNA: TGTGCCAGCAGCCCCGGGACAGGGGGGACCGGGGAGCTGTTTTTT. Encoded protein: CASSPGTGGTGELFF. Looking up the rest from reference TRBV7-9 and TRBJ2-2 gives the full variable domain: DTGVSQNPRHKITKRGQNVTFRCDPISEHNRLYWYRQTLGQGPEFLTYFQNEAQLEKSRLLSDRFSAERPKGSFSTLEIQRTEQGDSAMYLCASSPGTGGTGELFFGEGSRLTVL.